Each of the 4 T cell receptor beta chains below was sequenced from the same sample in a study of CD8 T cells in ankylosing spondylitis. TCRdb called the 5' RACE reads again in MiXCR, with one record for every CDR3 protein. The repertoire includes under 200,000 distinct CDR3 sequences, around a tenth of them detected once, and 29% sits in the top ten. Sequencing was carried out using blood, either unsorted or a sorted T cell fraction (not recorded which). The receptors were gathered from a male donor with ankylosing spondylitis or in good health (not recorded which).

The chain combines TRBV20-1 with TRBJ2-3, with 7 bases fitting TRBD1. In germline, CDR1 is DFQATT, CDR2 SNEGSKA (reference sequence). CDR3 length equals 17 residues. Trimming removed 6 bases from V and 3 bases from J; junction bases left unmatched: 18. The CDR3 here is CSAPGQQPLGRTDTQYF. The CDR3 nucleotides read TGCAGTGCCCCGGGACAGCAACCTCTTGGGAGAACAGATACGCAGTATTTT.

The chain joins TRBV6-5 to TRBJ2-7; TRBD1 matches at 7 bases. Germline V gene sequence: CDR1 MNHEY, CDR2 SVGAGI. Losses at the gene ends were 4 bases for V and 3 bases for J; bases not matched to a gene: 9. The CDR3 runs to 15 residues. In DNA form, the CDR3 reads TGTGCCAGCAGTTTAAAGGCAGGGGGATTCTACGAGCAGTACTTC. It codes for CASSLKAGGFYEQYF.

This clonotype was seen more than once but under ten times. This sequence joins TRBV20-1 and TRBJ2-1; D is tentatively TRBD1 or TRBD2 (6 bases each). This CDR3 contains 15 residues. The V gene's germline CDR1 is DFQATT and CDR2 SNEGSKA (reference sequence). V lost 5 bases to trimming and J lost 7 bases, with 21 bases between them. CDR3 sequence: CSAPRGGVQGNEQFF. The CDR3 DNA reads as TGCAGTGCTCCCAGGGGCGGGGTTCAGGGAAATGAGCAGTTCTTC.

This clonotype was counted at least ten times. DNA of the CDR3: TGTGCCAGCAGTTTACGGGGCTCGCCTCGGGAGCAGTTCTTC. Encoded protein: CASSLRGSPREQFF. The chain links TRBV6-5 to TRBJ2-1; D is tentatively TRBD1 or TRBD2 (5 bases each). The CDR3 length is 14 residues. The germline gives CDR1 MNHEY, CDR2 SVGAGI. Deletions cut 4 bases from V and 10 bases from J, with 17 bases between.